What follows is one T cell receptor beta chain and its context. The source of the sample is a study of blood T cell repertoires in COVID-19. As for the study in general: Samples of COVID-19 (acute and convalescent) were obtained from the United States, Italy and Spain. Sources were T cells, B-cell-depleted T cells, or PBMCs; the material itself was cDNA or gDNA.

Original handling: By means of reference gene primer amplification, nucleated cell counts were estimated. Using immunoSEQ multiplex PCR, the repertoire was profiled, and TCRdb retains in-frame clones only, with some absent. The V and J calls and clone size are taken from that table; D and trimming were inferred from the DNA. The sample holds some 120,000 clones, almost 85% seen once. This sequence was found in a woman aged 25 to 39 who had recovered from COVID-19. Sequencing input: peripheral blood.

The CDR3 protein is CASSEYTDTQYF. Written as DNA, the CDR3 is TGTGCCAGCAGTGAATACACAGATACGCAGTATTTT. The V gene is TRBV6-1, the J gene TRBJ2-3, with D unclear. From germline, CDR1 is MNHNS and CDR2 SASEGT. This CDR3 comprises 12 residues. Trimming cost V 2 bases and J 2 bases, with 2 bases left between them.